The sample holds many counts of the clone carrying this TCR beta chain. The antigen is unknown. Germline values: CDR1 SGHTA, CDR2 FQGTGA. The V and J ends lost 4 bases and 9 bases, in that order; junction bases with no gene match: 8. The CDR3 loop spans 13 amino acids. A blood bank in Maryland, USA, provided the volunteers who served as healthy controls. The unsorted libraries had their origin in 2 million PBMCs stored at -80 C. The data were obtained in a study of neurological immune-mediated disorders. The cDNA was synthesized by means of template-switch 5'RACE, which was carried out with 10-nucleotide random UMIs. In TCRdb, the 5' RACE reads were re-called with MiXCR into one record per CDR3 protein. The sample holds 75,000 to 95,000 distinct CDR3 sequences; approximately 17% are singletons and the top ten take 15% to 19%. Whole-study results and caveats: The most TCR clonal expansion was seen in HTLV-1-associated myelopathy, whereas the least was seen in multiple sclerosis, below the level in healthy controls.

Sequencing was carried out using PBMCs. The receptor was derived from a woman aged 40 to 55 in good health. V is TRBV7-3 and J is TRBJ2-7, with 8 bases that match TRBD2. CDR3 sequence: CASSSGLEEVQYV. CDR3 nucleotides: TGTGCCAGCAGCTCGGGACTAGAGGAGGTGCAGTACGTC.